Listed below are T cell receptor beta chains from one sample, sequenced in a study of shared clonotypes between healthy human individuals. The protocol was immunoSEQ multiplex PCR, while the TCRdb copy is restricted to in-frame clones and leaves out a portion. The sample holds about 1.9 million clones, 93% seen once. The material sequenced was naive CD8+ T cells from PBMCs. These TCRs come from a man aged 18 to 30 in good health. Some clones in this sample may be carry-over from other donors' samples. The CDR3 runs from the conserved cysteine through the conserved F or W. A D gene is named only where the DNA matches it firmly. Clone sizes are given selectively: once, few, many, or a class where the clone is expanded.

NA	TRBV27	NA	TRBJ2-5	TGTGCCAGCAGTTTAATCAGTAGGGGGACCCAGTACTTC	CASSLISRGTQYF
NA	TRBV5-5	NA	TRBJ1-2	TGTGCCAGCAGCGTCACCAGTGGACAGATCTATGGCTACACCTTC	CASSVTSGQIYGYTF
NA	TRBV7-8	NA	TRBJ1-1	TGTGCCAGCACCCCCTTGGCTACTGAAGCTTTCTTT	CASTPLATEAFF
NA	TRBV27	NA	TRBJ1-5	TGTGCCAGCAGTTTATTAGACGGGGATCAGCCCCAGCATTTT	CASSLLDGDQPQHF
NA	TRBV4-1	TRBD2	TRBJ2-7	TGCGCCAGCAGCCCCTGGGAAAGGGCGGGAGTCGAGCAGTACTTC	CASSPWERAGVEQYF
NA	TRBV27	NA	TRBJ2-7	TGTGCCAGCAGTTTATCGGGCAGGGCTTCCTCCTACGAGCAGTACTTC	CASSLSGRASSYEQYF
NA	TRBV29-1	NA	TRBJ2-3	TGCAGCGTTTACGGGGTCCACACAGATACGCAGTATTTT	CSVYGVHTDTQYF
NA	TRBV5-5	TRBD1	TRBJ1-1	TGTGCCAGCAGCTTAACCGGGACAGGGGAAGCTTTCTTT	CASSLTGTGEAFF
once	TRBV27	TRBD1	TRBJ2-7	TGTGCCAGCAGTTTAAGGTTTGGGACAGGGTCCGCCGAGCAGTACTTC	CASSLRFGTGSAEQYF
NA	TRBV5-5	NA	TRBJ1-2	TGTGCCAGCAGCTTGACGTCCCCCCCGGGAATAGGGAACTATGGCTACACCTTC	CASSLTSPPGIGNYGYTF
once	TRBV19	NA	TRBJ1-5	TGTGCCAGTAGTATAACCCCCTGGCAGGACAATCAGCCCCAGCATTTT	CASSITPWQDNQPQHF
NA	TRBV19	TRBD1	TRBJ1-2	TGTGCCAGTAGAAACGGACAGGGGGCCAAGAATTATGGCTACACCTTC	CASRNGQGAKNYGYTF
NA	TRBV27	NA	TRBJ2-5	TGTGCCAGCAGTTTATGGAGGGCACCCCAAGAGACCCAGTACTTC	CASSLWRAPQETQYF